Below, 16 T cell receptor beta chains from the same sample are listed, as sequenced in a study (dated by TCRdb to between 2014 and 2016). Library method: 5' RACE. The sequencer listed for this sample is Illumina MiSeq. TCRdb handled the public reads itself, with Q25 trimming in fastp and clone calling in MiXCR, and kept productive beta chains. Every distinct CDR3 protein forms one entry, paired with its most common genes and DNA. For this sample the table gives 30,000 to 40,000 distinct CDR3 sequences, of which approximately 24% were detected only once. Around 4% of the sample lies in the top ten. The sample consisted of naive CD4+ T cells sorted from a lymph node. The label giving this sample's cell subset or site can be read as: naive CD4+ T cells, CD4+CD45RA+CD25-. These receptors originate from a female donor with breast cancer.

Only a few counts were recorded for this clonotype. V is TRBV4-1 and J is TRBJ2-3; 7 positions match TRBD2. Germline V gene lookup returns CDR1 MGHRA and CDR2 YSYEKL. CDR3 length: 14 residues. After removal of 4 bases from V and 6 bases from J, the junction contained 7 bases not matched to a gene. CDR3 nucleotides: TGCGCCAGCAGCCGGACTAGTACCCCCGATACGCAGTATTTT. This translates into CASSRTSTPDTQYF.

The CDR3 DNA reads TGTGCCAGCAGCTATGGATACAGGGGAAGGAATGAGCAGTTCTTC. This codes for CASSYGYRGRNEQFF. The chain has TRBV5-6 and TRBJ2-1, with TRBD1 matching over 7 bases. V dropped 3 bases and J dropped 7; count of bases not matched to a gene: 10. The CDR3 runs to 15 residues. Germline CDR1 SGHDT, CDR2 YYEEEE.

The genes are TRBV24-1 and TRBJ2-2, with 9 bases aligning to TRBD2. The CDR3 is made up of 16 amino acids. Germline loops: CDR1 KGHDR, CDR2 SFDVKD. V shed 3 bases, J shed 6 bases, and the junction held 7 bases outside the gene matches. Written as DNA, the CDR3 is TGTGCCACCAGTGATCCGGGGACTAGCAGGTCCGGGGAGCTGTTTTTT. Encoded protein: CATSDPGTSRSGELFF.

V gene TRBV13 combines with J gene TRBJ2-2; D is ambiguous. V was pared by 3 bases and J by 3 bases, with 5 bases between. Germline values: CDR1 PRHDT, CDR2 FYEKMQ (reference sequence). The CDR3 extends over 13 amino acids. CDR3 amino acids: CASSLLHTGELFF. The CDR3 DNA follows: TGTGCCAGCAGCTTGTTGCACACCGGGGAGCTGTTTTTT.

This clonotype has more than one count but fewer than ten. This sequence joins TRBV5-5 and TRBJ2-7, with 8 bases lining up with TRBD2. The germline CDR1 and CDR2 sequences are SGHKS and YYEKEE (reference sequence). This CDR3 is built from 15 residues. The trim removed 4 bases at V and 4 bases at J, leaving 10 bases unmatched. In DNA form, the CDR3 reads TGTGCCAGCAGCCATCGGGTAGCGGGAAGATACGAGCAGTACTTC. This codes for CASSHRVAGRYEQYF.

This clonotype was recorded at least ten times. The rearrangement joins TRBV11-2 to TRBJ2-2; a weak D match, TRBD1 (5 bases). CDR1 SGHAT and CDR2 FQNNGV come from the germline V gene. Trimming stripped 4 bases from V and 7 bases from J, with 7 bases between. The CDR3 contains 12 residues. CDR3 residues: CASSSQGGELFF. The CDR3 DNA sequence: TGTGCCAGCAGCTCTCAGGGCGGGGAGCTGTTTTTT.

The J gene is TRBJ2-1, the V gene TRBV6-5, with TRBD2 matching 7 bases. Germline-derived CDR1 and CDR2 are MNHEY and SVGAGI. The CDR3 runs 16 residues. The trim removed 0 bases at V and 3 bases at J, leaving 5 bases unmatched. DNA for the CDR3: TGTGCCAGCAGTTACTCGGGCGGGAGCGACTACAATGAGCAGTTCTTC. Protein product: CASSYSGGSDYNEQFF.

This clonotype qualifies as medium-sized. The chain is built from TRBV4-1 and TRBJ2-5; D might be TRBD1 (6 bases). This CDR3 comprises 13 residues. From germline, CDR1 is MGHRA and CDR2 YSYEKL. V shed 6 bases and J shed 5 bases, with 13 bases lying between them. The CDR3 loop is CASSLQGSETQYF. DNA of the CDR3: TGCGCCAGCAGTCTACAGGGTTCGGAGACCCAGTACTTC.

This clonotype has more than one count but fewer than ten. This chain links TRBV12-3 or TRBV12-4 with TRBJ1-2, with 8 bases identical to TRBD1. The J segment lost 4 bases and the V segment lost 6 bases, leaving 16 bases of the junction unmatched. The CDR3 has 17 residues. The CDR3 region is CASRARRGQAGLYGYTF. The DNA of the CDR3 is TGTGCCAGCAGAGCTAGAAGGGGACAGGCGGGTCTCTATGGCTACACCTTC.

This clonotype was picked up a small number of times. The chain links TRBV10-3 to TRBJ2-2; D unresolved. Germline V CDR1 and CDR2: ENHRY, SYGVKD. The V and J ends lost 10 bases and 5 bases respectively, with 11 bases between them. The CDR3 is made up of 12 amino acids. CDR3 sequence: CATQDLTGELFF. CDR3 nucleotides: TGTGCCACCCAGGACCTAACCGGGGAGCTGTTTTTT.

The chain couples TRBV2 to TRBJ2-5; TRBD2 matches 11 bases. CDR1 and CDR2 from the germline V gene are SNHLY and FYNNEI. V lost 4 bases, J lost 1 base, and 5 bases stayed unmatched. CDR3 length: 16 amino acids. CDR3 region: CASSAGTSGTQETQYF. The CDR3 nucleotides are TGTGCCAGCAGTGCCGGGACTAGCGGTACCCAAGAGACCCAGTACTTC.

By its share, this clonotype is medium-sized. This rearrangement joins TRBV6-6 to TRBJ2-6, with 8 bases identical to TRBD1. Germline CDR1 is MNHNY and CDR2 is SVGAGI (reference sequence). V shed 2 bases, J shed 4 bases, and the junction held 4 bases outside the gene matches. This CDR3 is built from 16 residues. The CDR3 nucleotides read TGTGCCAGCAGTTACGGGACAGGTGCCGGGGCCAACGTCCTGACTTTC. As protein: CASSYGTGAGANVLTF.

In this sample, this clonotype turned up a few times. Since no conserved phenylalanine or tryptophan closes the CDR3, a read error is the likely cause. The V gene is TRBV7-9, the J gene TRBJ2-5; tentative D call: TRBD1 (6 bases). Between the trimmed V and J ends, which lost 0 bases and 0 bases, there was a span of 11 bases. The CDR3 is 16 residues long. The V gene's germline CDR1 is SEHNR and CDR2 FQNEAQ (reference sequence). In DNA, the CDR3 is TGTGCCAGCAGCTTAGCAGACTACAGGGACCAAGAGACCCAGTACCTC. Translated, it gives CASSLADYRDQETQYL.

There are many counts of this clonotype. The chain links TRBV4-1 to TRBJ2-7; no clear D. Germline V gene sequence: CDR1 MGHRA, CDR2 YSYEKL. This CDR3 spans 13 amino acids. V lost 1 base, J lost 4 bases, and 8 bases lay in between. The CDR3 nucleotides read TGCGCCAGCAGCCAAGCAGCAAGATACGAGCAGTACTTC. It encodes CASSQAARYEQYF.

The chain is built from TRBV28 and TRBJ2-3; TRBD2 matches 9 bases. Germline V gene data show CDR1 as MDHEN and CDR2 as SYDVKM. CDR3 length equals 19 residues. V lost 5 bases to trimming and J lost 6 bases; unmatched junction nucleotides: 21. The CDR3 nucleotides read TGTGCCAGCAGTAGTGGGTTTGGGACTAGCAAGGGGTTAAGTGATACGCAGTATTTT. Translated: CASSSGFGTSKGLSDTQYF.

Note on this clonotype: A junction boundary mismatches the germline segment, possibly from a read error. The chain recombines TRBV9 with TRBJ2-7; 8 nucleotides line up with TRBD2. This CDR3 has 15 residues. The germline V gene has CDR1 SGDLS and CDR2 YYNGEE. CDR3: CASSLSGGIAYEQNF. Written as DNA, the CDR3 is TGTGCCAGCTCTCTCTCGGGAGGGATCGCCTACGAGCAGAACTTC.